There are a few counts of the clone carrying this TCR beta chain. Trimming took 5 bases from V and 4 from J, leaving 14 bases between them. The CDR3 covers 14 residues. Germline CDR1 and CDR2: SEHNR and FQNEAQ (reference sequence). These data originate in a study of T cells in Graves' hyperthyroidism and ophthalmopathy. Amplification of TCR beta CDR3 regions was performed using RNA transcripts as template. TCR CDR3 regions were first amplified by RT-PCR with HTBI primers. One entry per CDR3 protein results from TCRdb running MiXCR on the multiplex PCR reads. The sample includes around 620,000 distinct CDR3 sequences, about 43% of them seen just once.

Sequences were obtained from peripheral blood or thyroid tissue (not recorded which). This rearrangement joins TRBV7-9 to TRBJ1-1; D is possibly TRBD1 (5 bases). This clonotype was obtained from an adult woman with Graves' disease, either hyperthyroidism or ophthalmopathy (not recorded which). The CDR3 DNA reads as TGTGCCAGCAGCCCCAAGCAGGGTACCACTGAAGCTTTCTTT. Protein product: CASSPKQGTTEAFF.